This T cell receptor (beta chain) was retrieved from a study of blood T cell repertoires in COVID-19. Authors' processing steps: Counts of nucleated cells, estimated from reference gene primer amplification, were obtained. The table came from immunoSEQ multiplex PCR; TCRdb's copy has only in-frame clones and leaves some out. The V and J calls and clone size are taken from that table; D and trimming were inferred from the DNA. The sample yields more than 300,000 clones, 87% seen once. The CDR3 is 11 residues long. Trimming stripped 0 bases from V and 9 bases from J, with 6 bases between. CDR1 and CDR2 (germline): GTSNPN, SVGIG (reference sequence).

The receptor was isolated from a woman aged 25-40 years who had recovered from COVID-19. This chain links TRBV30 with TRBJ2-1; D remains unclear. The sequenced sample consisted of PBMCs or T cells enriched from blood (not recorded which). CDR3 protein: CAWSVEIEQFF. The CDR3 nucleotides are TGTGCCTGGAGTGTAGAGATTGAGCAGTTCTTC. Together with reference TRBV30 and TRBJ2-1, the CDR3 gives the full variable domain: SQTIHQWPATLVQPVGSPLSLECTVEGTSNPNLYWYRQAAGRGLQLLFYSVGIGQISSEVPQNLSASRPQDRQFILSSKKLLLSDSGFYLCAWSVEIEQFFGPGTRLTVL.